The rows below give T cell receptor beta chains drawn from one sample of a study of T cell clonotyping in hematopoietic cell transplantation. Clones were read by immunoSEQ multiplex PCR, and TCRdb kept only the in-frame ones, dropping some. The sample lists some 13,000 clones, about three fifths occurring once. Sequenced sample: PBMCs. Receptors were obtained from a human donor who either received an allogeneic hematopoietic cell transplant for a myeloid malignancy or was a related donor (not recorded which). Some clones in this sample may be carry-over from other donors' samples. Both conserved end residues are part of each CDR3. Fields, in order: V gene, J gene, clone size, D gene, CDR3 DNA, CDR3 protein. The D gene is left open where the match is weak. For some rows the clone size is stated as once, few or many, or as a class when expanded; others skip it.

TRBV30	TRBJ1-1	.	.	TGTGCCTGGAGTGTACGCCGCCGCCCGGAGACGGTGAACACTGAAGCTTTCTTT	CAWSVRRRPETVNTEAFF
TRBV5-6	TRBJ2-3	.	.	TGTGCCAGCAGCTTGGGGTCAGGGAGCACAGATACGCAGTATTTT	CASSLGSGSTDTQYF
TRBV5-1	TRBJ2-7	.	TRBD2	TGCGCCAGCAGCTTGGCCGATAGCGGGAGATTAGGCGAGCAGTACTTC	CASSLADSGRLGEQYF
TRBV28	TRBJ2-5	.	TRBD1	TGTGCCAGCAGCTCCAGGGGACAGTCCTCAGAGACCCAGTACTTC	CASSSRGQSSETQYF
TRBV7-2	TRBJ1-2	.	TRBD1	TGTGCCAGCAGCTTAGCGGAACAGGGGATTAATTTTGGCTACACCTTC	CASSLAEQGINFGYTF
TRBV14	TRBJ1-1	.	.	TGTGCCAGCAGCGAAGGGGGGGCTATGGCGACTGAAGCTTTCTTT	CASSEGGAMATEAFF
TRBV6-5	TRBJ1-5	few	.	TGTGCCAGCAGTTACGGAGCAGGGTCCCAGCCCCAGCATTTT	CASSYGAGSQPQHF
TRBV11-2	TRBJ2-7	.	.	TGTGCCAGCAGCTTAGAGAGGGATAGCTCCTACGAGCAGTACTTC	CASSLERDSSYEQYF
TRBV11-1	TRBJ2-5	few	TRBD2	TGTGCCAGCAGCCCTGGGGGGGTCGAGACCCAGTACTTC	CASSPGGVETQYF
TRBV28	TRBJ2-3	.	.	TGTGCCAGCAGCCGGGCTTGGCCCAGGGATACGCAGTATTTT	CASSRAWPRDTQYF
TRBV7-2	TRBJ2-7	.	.	TGTGCCAGCAGCACAACCTCCGGCCACCCCTACGAGCAGTACTTC	CASSTTSGHPYEQYF
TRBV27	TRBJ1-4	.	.	TGTGCCAGCAGTTTCGGGCAGGCTAATGAAAAACTGTTTTTT	CASSFGQANEKLFF
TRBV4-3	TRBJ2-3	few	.	TGCGCCAGCAGCCCGAAAGTGAGGGCTCCTAGCACAGATACGCAGTATTTT	CASSPKVRAPSTDTQYF
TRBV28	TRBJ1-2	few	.	TGTGCCAGCAGCCCACAGGCGAACTATGGCTACACCTTC	CASSPQANYGYTF
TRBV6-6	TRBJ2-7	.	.	TGTGCCAGCAGTAGGGGGAATAGGGACTACTCCTACGAGCAGTACTTC	CASSRGNRDYSYEQYF
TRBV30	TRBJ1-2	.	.	TGTGCCTGGAGGAGGGGGGTACAGAGCTATGGCTACACCTTC	CAWRRGVQSYGYTF
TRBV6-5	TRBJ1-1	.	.	TGTGCCAGCAGTAAACGCAGGGGGAACACTGAAGCTTTCTTT	CASSKRRGNTEAFF
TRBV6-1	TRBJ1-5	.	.	TGTGCCAGCAGGCCCGAGCTCCAGCCCCAGCATTTT	CASRPELQPQHF
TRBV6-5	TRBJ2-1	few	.	TGTGCCAGCAGTTACGTCCAGGGTTACAATGAGCAGTTCTTC	CASSYVQGYNEQFF
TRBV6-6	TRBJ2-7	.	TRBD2	TGTGCCAGCAGTTTAACTAGCGAAGTTGGGGAGCAGTACTTC	CASSLTSEVGEQYF